The 2 T cell receptor beta chains given below trace back to one sample, sequenced in a study of chronic HIV infection and antiretroviral therapy. TCRdb re-derived calls from the 5' RACE reads in MiXCR, one entry per CDR3 protein. The repertoire includes roughly 48,000 distinct CDR3 sequences, about 19% of them detected once, and approximately 3% sits in the top ten. Sequenced material: peripheral blood. These receptors came from an adult who had HIV and had not received antiretroviral therapy, or was an uninfected healthy control (not recorded which).

This clonotype appeared a few times. This chain links TRBV27 with TRBJ2-7; 9 bases align to TRBD1. Losses at the gene ends were 6 bases for V and 5 bases for J; bases not matched to a gene: 5. This CDR3 contains 13 residues. In germline, CDR1 is MNHEY, CDR2 SMNVEV (reference sequence). CDR3 loop: CASSRTGAHEQYF. In DNA form, the CDR3 reads TGTGCCAGCAGCCGGACAGGGGCCCACGAGCAGTACTTC.

A few counts support this clonotype. The CDR3 DNA reads as TGTGCCAGCAGTTTCCTAGCGGGAGACACCGGGGAGCTGTTTTTT. Translation gives CASSFLAGDTGELFF. The chain is built from TRBV28 and TRBJ2-2, with 10 bases lining up with TRBD2. This CDR3 is 15 amino acids long. J lost 3 bases, V lost 3 bases, and 1 base had no gene match. Germline V gene lookup returns CDR1 MDHEN and CDR2 SYDVKM.